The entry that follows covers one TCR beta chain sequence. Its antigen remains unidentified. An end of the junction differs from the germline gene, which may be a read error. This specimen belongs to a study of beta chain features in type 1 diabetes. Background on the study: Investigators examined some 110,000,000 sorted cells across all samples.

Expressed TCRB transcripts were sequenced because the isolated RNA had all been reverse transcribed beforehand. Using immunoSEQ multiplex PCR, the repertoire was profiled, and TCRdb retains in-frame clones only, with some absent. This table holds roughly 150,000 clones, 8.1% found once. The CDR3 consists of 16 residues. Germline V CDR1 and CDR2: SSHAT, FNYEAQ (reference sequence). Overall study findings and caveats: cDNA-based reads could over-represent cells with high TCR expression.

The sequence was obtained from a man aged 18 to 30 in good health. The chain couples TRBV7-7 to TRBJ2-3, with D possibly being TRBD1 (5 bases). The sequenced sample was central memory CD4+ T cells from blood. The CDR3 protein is CASSLGVSLTPDTQYF. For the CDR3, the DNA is TGTGCTAGCAGCTTAGGGGTTAGCCTTACCCCAGATACGCAGTATTTT.